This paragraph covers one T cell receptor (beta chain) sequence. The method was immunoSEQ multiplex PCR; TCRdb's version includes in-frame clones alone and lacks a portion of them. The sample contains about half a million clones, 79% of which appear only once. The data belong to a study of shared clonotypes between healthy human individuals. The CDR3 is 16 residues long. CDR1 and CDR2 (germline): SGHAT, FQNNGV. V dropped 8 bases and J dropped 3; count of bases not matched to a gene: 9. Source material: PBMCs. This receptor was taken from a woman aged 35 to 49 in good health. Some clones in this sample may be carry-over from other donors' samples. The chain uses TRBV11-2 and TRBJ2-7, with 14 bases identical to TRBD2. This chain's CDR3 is CASSKMGLAGVYEQYF. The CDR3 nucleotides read TGTGCCAGCTCTAAAATGGGACTAGCGGGGGTCTACGAGCAGTACTTC.